What follows describes a single T cell receptor (beta chain). The antigen remains unidentified. These data are taken from a study of CD8+ T cells in alopecia areata. The wider study: Percent affected scalp area, the SALT score, rated treated patients' severity. The study's findings and limits: Scalp repertoires also include resident alphabeta T cells from normal skin.

V lost 5 bases, J lost 6 bases, and 7 bases stayed unmatched. Germline V gene sequence: CDR1 SEHNR, CDR2 FQNEAQ (reference sequence). The CDR3 spans 14 residues. Documented treatment: oral pan-JAK inhibitor, 5-10 mg twice daily. Both peripheral blood and punch biopsies of lesional scalp skin were obtained from patients who had alopecia areata. Sorting of CD4+ and CD8+ T cells was performed on PBMCs. TCR sequencing used cDNA made by reverse transcription of extracted RNA. This table comes from immunoSEQ multiplex PCR, and its TCRdb copy is limited to in-frame clones, with some not included. The sample lists around 60,000 clones, around 46% occurring once.

The chain carries TRBV7-9 and TRBJ2-7; TRBD2 agrees at 10 bases. The sample consisted of CD8+ T cells sorted from blood, taken at approximately week 37, from a patient treated with tofacitinib. This TCR was recovered from a human donor with alopecia areata. The CDR3 DNA is TGTGCCAGCAGCCCCGCACTAGCGGGGAGCGAGCAGTACTTC. Protein: CASSPALAGSEQYF.